One and the same sample provided the 27 T cell receptor beta chains below, sequenced in a study of blood T cell repertoires in COVID-19. The assay was immunoSEQ multiplex PCR, and TCRdb's table has in-frame clones only and misses some. Of about 160,000 clones in the sample, under 90% are singletons; the top ten hold about 11%. The sequenced material came from peripheral blood. Receptor source: a woman of 80 years or more with active or convalescent COVID-19.

The chain recombines TRBV6-5 with TRBJ2-1, with unresolved D. V lost 7 bases and J lost 5, with 18 bases in between. Per the germline V gene, CDR1 is MNHEY and CDR2 is SVGAGI. The CDR3 contains 15 residues. The CDR3 DNA reads as TGTGCCAGCATTCTGACGCCTAGGTACCACAATGAGCAGTTCTTC. Translated, it gives CASILTPRYHNEQFF.

This chain links TRBV11-2 with TRBJ2-3; 9 positions agree with TRBD1. The trim removed 7 bases at V and 7 bases at J, leaving 9 bases unmatched. CDR3 length: 14 residues. Germline values: CDR1 SGHAT, CDR2 FQNNGV. Here the CDR3 reads CASTPGTGIYTQYF. The CDR3 DNA is TGTGCCAGCACCCCAGGGACAGGGATTTATACGCAGTATTTT. The whole variable domain, remainder taken from reference TRBV11-2 and TRBJ2-3, is EAGVAQSPRYKIIEKRQSVAFWCNPISGHATLYWYQQILGQGPKLLIQFQNNGVVDDSQLPKDRFSAERLKGVDSTLKIQPAKLEDSAVYLCASTPGTGIYTQYFGPGTRLTVL.

The gene calls are TRBV28 and TRBJ1-4, with 10 bases aligning to TRBD1. The V gene's germline CDR1 is MDHEN and CDR2 SYDVKM. V gave up 5 bases and J gave up 6 bases; unmatched junction bases: 6. The CDR3 loop spans 15 amino acids. The CDR3 DNA reads TGTGCCAGCAGTCGAACCGGGACAGGGGATGAAAAACTGTTTTTT. It encodes CASSRTGTGDEKLFF.

The V and J genes are TRBV6-5 and TRBJ1-1, with a tentative D call TRBD1 (5 bases). V lost 6 bases and J lost 4, with 18 bases in between. Germline CDR1 and CDR2: MNHEY and SVGAGI. This CDR3 has 15 residues. CDR3 sequence reads: CASRPLYSGGTEAFF. CDR3 coding DNA: TGTGCCAGCAGGCCCCTCTATTCCGGGGGCACTGAAGCTTTCTTT.

CDR3 nucleotide sequence: TGTGCCAGCAGCTCGACAGGGAGCGGGGGAAACACCATATATTTT. Translation: CASSSTGSGGNTIYF. The rearrangement joins TRBV6-5 to TRBJ1-3; 7 positions match TRBD1. The CDR3 sequence is 15 residues long. The ends lost 6 bases at V and 4 bases at J; junction bases unmatched: 9. The V gene's germline CDR1 is MNHEY and CDR2 SVGAGI.

The rearrangement links TRBV7-2 to TRBJ1-2; 7 bases match TRBD1. The CDR3 is 16 amino acids. Germline CDR1 and CDR2: SGHTA and FQGNSA. With V trimmed by 4 bases and J by 1 base, 9 bases remained unmatched. CDR3 sequence (DNA): TGTGCCAGCAGCTCATATGGGGGACAGCTTAACTATGGCTACACCTTC. Its translation is CASSSYGGQLNYGYTF. The entire variable domain, with the rest obtained from reference TRBV7-2 and TRBJ1-2, is as follows: GAGVSQSPSNKVTEKGKDVELRCDPISGHTALYWYRQSLGQGLEFLIYFQGNSAPDKSGLPSDRFSAERTGGSVSTLTIQRTQQEDSAVYLCASSSYGGQLNYGYTFGSGTRLTVV.

Here the CDR3 DNA reads TGCGCCAGCAGCTCCGGACTAGCGGGTACCCTCTACGAGCAGTACTTC. This encodes CASSSGLAGTLYEQYF. The chain joins TRBV5-1 to TRBJ2-7; 11 nucleotides match TRBD2. This CDR3 spans 16 amino acids. The V gene end was trimmed by 3 bases and the J gene end by 3 bases; junction bases not matched to a gene: 8. Germline values: CDR1 SGHRS, CDR2 YFSETQ. The complete variable domain, with remaining parts taken from reference TRBV5-1 and TRBJ2-7, reads KAGVTQTPRYLIKTRGQQVTLSCSPISGHRSVSWYQQTPGQGLQFLFEYFSETQRNKGNFPGRFSGRQFSNSRSEMNVSTLELGDSALYLCASSSGLAGTLYEQYFGPGTRLTVT.

V is TRBV12-3 or TRBV12-4 and J is TRBJ2-7; 7 nucleotides match TRBD1. J was trimmed by 4 bases and V by 1 base; bases with no gene match: 1. The CDR3 is 13 residues long. This CDR3 reads CASSLGTGYEQYF. CDR3 in DNA: TGTGCCAGCAGTTTAGGGACAGGATACGAGCAGTACTTC.

V usage is TRBV3-1 (or the pseudogene TRBV3-2) and J usage is TRBJ1-3, with D perhaps TRBD1 (5 bases). There are 16 residues in the CDR3. Germline V gives CDR1 LGHDT, CDR2 YNNKEL (reference sequence). Trimming took 5 bases from V and 0 from J, leaving 14 bases between them. The CDR3 reads CASSTYRLSSGNTIYF. As DNA, the CDR3 is TGTGCCAGCAGCACATACAGGCTGAGCTCTGGAAACACCATATATTTT.

This clone was seen only once. This chain links TRBV7-2 with TRBJ2-7, with D possibly being TRBD1 (5 bases). This CDR3 has 14 residues. From germline, CDR1 is SGHTA and CDR2 FQGNSA. V was pared by 4 bases and J by 3 bases, with 13 bases between. The CDR3 bases are TGTGCCAGCAGCTACCAGGGTCAGGACTACGAGCAGTACTTC. Protein: CASSYQGQDYEQYF.

The J gene is TRBJ2-2, the V gene TRBV6-4, with 12 bases identical to TRBD2. The CDR3 runs 16 residues. In germline, CDR1 is MRHNA, CDR2 SNTAGT. The trim removed 0 bases at V and 6 bases at J, leaving 2 bases unmatched. In DNA, the CDR3 is TGTGCCAGCAGTGACTCTGGGACTAGCGGGTCCGGGGAGCTGTTTTTT. This translates into CASSDSGTSGSGELFF.

V is TRBV5-1 and J is TRBJ1-1; no clear D gene. This CDR3 spans 13 amino acids. The germline V and J ends were trimmed by 2 bases and 4 bases, with 9 bases remaining between them. Germline CDR1 SGHRS, CDR2 YFSETQ. This chain's CDR3 is CASSFSGATEAFF. CDR3 bases: TGCGCCAGCAGCTTCTCGGGAGCCACTGAAGCTTTCTTT.

This chain connects TRBV5-4 to TRBJ2-2, with TRBD1 identical over 12 bases. The CDR3 extends over 19 amino acids. CDR1 and CDR2 (germline): SGHNT, YYREEE (reference sequence). V lost 7 bases to trimming and J lost 4 bases; unmatched junction nucleotides: 17. The chain's CDR3 is CASGGQGASAGGATGELFF. DNA for the CDR3: TGTGCCAGCGGGGGACAGGGGGCTTCAGCGGGAGGCGCCACCGGGGAGCTGTTTTTT.

The J gene is TRBJ2-1, the V gene TRBV27, with 13 bases fitting TRBD2. Unmatched junction bases numbered 7, after V lost 7 bases and J lost 7 bases. CDR3 length: 15 amino acids. Germline assignment: CDR1 MNHEY and CDR2 SMNVEV (reference sequence). The CDR3 protein is CASTPGTSGANEQFF. For the CDR3, the DNA is TGTGCCAGCACCCCCGGGACTAGCGGGGCGAATGAGCAGTTCTTC.

This clone was detected a few times. The gene calls are TRBV6-6 and TRBJ2-7; the match to TRBD2 covers 13 bases. The CDR3 is made up of 15 amino acids. In germline, CDR1 is MNHNY, CDR2 SVGAGI (reference sequence). Trimming took 5 bases from V and 5 from J; bases not matched to a gene: 6. As DNA, the CDR3 is TGTGCCAGCAGTGCCGGGACTAGCGGGAAAGACGAGCAGTACTTC. This encodes CASSAGTSGKDEQYF.

The gene calls are TRBV7-9 and TRBJ1-1; D is uncertain. The CDR3 runs to 12 residues. In germline, CDR1 is SEHNR, CDR2 FQNEAQ (reference sequence). V was pared by 2 bases and J by 5 bases, with 6 bases between. The CDR3 here is CASSLPRTEAFF. DNA for the CDR3: TGTGCCAGCAGCTTACCCAGGACTGAAGCTTTCTTT.

The chain combines TRBV28 with TRBJ2-1; 8 bases line up with TRBD2. With V trimmed by 3 bases and J by 2 bases, 6 bases remained unmatched. CDR3 length equals 16 residues. Germline lookup yields CDR1 MDHEN and CDR2 SYDVKM. CDR3 bases: TGTGCCAGCAGTTTGGGGCGGGGGGACCCCTACAATGAGCAGTTCTTC. Its translation is CASSLGRGDPYNEQFF.

The V gene is TRBV28, the J gene TRBJ1-3, with D maybe TRBD1 (5 bases). The CDR3 sequence is 16 residues long. V was pared by 5 bases and J by 4 bases, with 18 bases between. Germline V gene data show CDR1 as MDHEN and CDR2 as SYDVKM. CDR3 protein: CASSGLLGGRGNTIYF. The DNA for the CDR3 is TGTGCCAGCAGTGGTCTCCTCGGGGGGAGAGGAAACACCATATATTTT.

This clone appeared a single time. The V and J genes are TRBV5-4 and TRBJ1-2, with 8 bases identical to TRBD1. The junction had 3 bases not matched to a gene; V was cut back by 2 bases and J by 6 bases. CDR1 is SGHNT, CDR2 YYREEE, per germline (reference sequence). The CDR3 contains 13 residues. The CDR3 reads CASSFTGGHGYTF. The CDR3 bases are TGTGCCAGCAGCTTTACAGGGGGTCATGGCTACACCTTC.

This chain connects TRBV5-1 to TRBJ2-1, with TRBD2 identical over 12 bases. V was pared by 4 bases and J by 5 bases, with 7 bases of the junction left unmatched. CDR3 length: 16 amino acids. Germline-derived CDR1 and CDR2 are SGHRS and YFSETQ. CDR3 sequence reads: CASSAALAGGHNEQFF. The CDR3 region has the DNA TGCGCCAGCAGCGCCGCACTAGCGGGAGGCCACAATGAGCAGTTCTTC.

Worth noting for this clone: This same CDR3 is encoded by further DNA sequences in the sample. The chain's CDR3 is CASSLSGTDTQYF. The CDR3 nucleotides read TGTGCCAGCAGCTTGAGCGGAACAGATACGCAGTATTTT. The rearrangement joins TRBV7-9 to TRBJ2-3, with D tentatively TRBD2 (5 bases). Germline V gene sequence: CDR1 SEHNR, CDR2 FQNEAQ (reference sequence). The length of the CDR3 is 13 residues. Deletions cut 3 bases from V and 3 bases from J, with 7 bases between.

The V gene is TRBV30, the J gene TRBJ2-7; the D gene is possibly TRBD1 (7 bases). V lost 3 bases and J lost 2, with 17 bases in between. The CDR3 extends over 15 amino acids. Germline V gives CDR1 GTSNPN, CDR2 SVGIG (reference sequence). CDR3 loop: CAWRAMGRGAYEQYF. The CDR3 nucleotides are TGTGCCTGGAGGGCGATGGGCAGGGGGGCCTACGAGCAGTACTTC. Drawing the rest from reference TRBV30 and TRBJ2-7, the complete variable domain is SQTIHQWPATLVQPVGSPLSLECTVEGTSNPNLYWYRQAAGRGLQLLFYSVGIGQISSEVPQNLSASRPQDRQFILSSKKLLLSDSGFYLCAWRAMGRGAYEQYFGPGTRLTVT.

This clone was counted ten times or more. The chain combines TRBV4-1 with TRBJ2-3, with 11 bases identical to TRBD2. Germline V lookup: CDR1 MGHRA, CDR2 YSYEKL. The CDR3 has 17 residues. V dropped 3 bases and J dropped 7; count of bases not matched to a gene: 12. CDR3 coding DNA: TGCGCCAGCAGCCAGCTCCTGGGACTAGCGGAACCCTATACGCAGTATTTT. Translation gives CASSQLLGLAEPYTQYF.

The genes are TRBV27 and TRBJ2-1; D remains unclear. This CDR3 region has 14 residues. Between the trimmed V and J ends, which lost 1 base and 4 bases, there was a span of 8 bases. Looked up from germline, CDR1 is MNHEY and CDR2 is SMNVEV (reference sequence). The CDR3 DNA sequence: TGTGCCAGCAGTTTATTGGCAGGATACAATGAGCAGTTCTTC. Amino acid sequence: CASSLLAGYNEQFF.

The V and J genes are TRBV24-1 and TRBJ1-1, with 9 bases aligning to TRBD1. The CDR3 sequence is 12 residues long. The V gene's germline CDR1 is KGHDR and CDR2 SFDVKD. Trimming cost V 6 bases and J 12 bases; bases outside gene matches: 7. CDR3 nucleotides: TGTGCCACCAGTCCCGGACAGGGGAGGACTTTCTTT. Its protein product is CATSPGQGRTFF.

The chain recombines TRBV6-5 with TRBJ2-7; TRBD2 is a possible D gene (6 bases). Trimming removed 8 bases at V and 9 bases at J, with 26 bases between. Germline lookup yields CDR1 MNHEY and CDR2 SVGAGI. The CDR3 has 15 amino acids. CDR3 residues: CASYHRGGNPYVQYF. The CDR3 nucleotides read TGTGCCAGCTACCACCGGGGCGGGAACCCCTATGTGCAGTACTTC.

Points on this clone: At one boundary the junction diverges from the germline segment, which might be a read error. The V gene is TRBV11-2, the J gene TRBJ2-1, with D uncertain. The CDR3 spans 13 residues. The germline V gene encodes CDR1 SGHAT and CDR2 FQNNGV. This chain's CDR3 is CASRLDGYNEQFF. The DNA of the CDR3 is TGTGCCAGCAGATTAGACGGTTACAATGAGCAGTTCTTC.